The rows below give T cell receptor beta chains drawn from one sample of a study of response to subunit inactivated influenza vaccine. A single record per CDR3 protein comes from TCRdb applying MiXCR to the RT-PCR reads. The table records about 650,000 distinct CDR3 sequences, 15% to 17% of them present only once. The sequencing here drew on PBMCs from blood, taken roughly 13 days after vaccination. All receptors come from a man aged 50-59 years who received an inactivated influenza vaccine. Each CDR3 is given with its conserved first and last residue. The order of the fields is clone size, D gene, V gene, CDR3 length, J gene, CDR3 protein, CDR3 DNA. D genes are given only for firm matches. Not all rows give a size; the values are once, few, many and, for expanded clones, a class.

few	TRBD1	TRBV28	17	TRBJ2-1	CASSLSPGQGLYNEQFF	TGTGCCAGCAGCCTTTCGCCGGGACAGGGGCTCTACAATGAGCAGTTCTTC
NA	TRBD1	TRBV6-2/TRBV6-3	16	TRBJ2-5	CASSYRPGQGQETQYF	TGTGCCAGCAGTTACAGGCCGGGACAGGGCCAAGAGACCCAGTACTTC
few	TRBD2	TRBV2	19	TRBJ2-3	CASPELFIVGGGNSDTQYF	TGTGCCAGCCCTGAATTGTTCATAGTTGGCGGGGGGAACTCAGATACGCAGTATTTT
few	TRBD1	TRBV7-9	17	TRBJ2-3	CASSLPRQGRFTDTQYF	TGTGCCAGCAGCCTCCCTCGACAGGGGAGGTTCACAGATACGCAGTATTTT
NA	NA	TRBV6-5	17	TRBJ1-5	CASSSSPGVPGGQPQHF	TGTGCCAGCAGTTCCTCCCCAGGGGTACCGGGGGGTCAGCCCCAGCATTTT
NA	TRBD1	TRBV12-3/TRBV12-4	14	TRBJ2-7	CASSTGTGRYEQYF	TGTGCCAGCAGTACCGGGACAGGGCGCTACGAGCAGTACTTC
few	NA	TRBV5-1	15	TRBJ2-7	CASSEVAGPSYEQYF	TGCGCCAGCAGCGAGGTAGCAGGGCCTTCCTACGAGCAGTACTTC
NA	NA	TRBV5-1	17	TRBJ2-5	CASSLRVGGSGQETQYF	TGCGCCAGCAGCTTGCGAGTCGGGGGATCGGGGCAAGAGACCCAGTACTTC
few	TRBD1	TRBV10-3	15	TRBJ1-1	CAISGEAGGYTEAFF	TGTGCCATCAGTGGGGAAGCAGGGGGTTATACTGAAGCTTTCTTT
NA	TRBD2	TRBV29-1	20	TRBJ2-7	CSVGPVFLRYLLAGADEQYF	TGCAGCGTTGGGCCCGTTTTTCTCCGTTACTTGTTAGCGGGGGCGGACGAGCAGTACTTC
few	NA	TRBV7-9	12	TRBJ2-1	CASSLMDNEQFF	TGTGCCAGCAGCTTGATGGACAATGAGCAGTTCTTC
NA	NA	TRBV5-1	17	TRBJ2-1	CASSGQGTLSSYNEQFF	TGCGCCAGCAGCGGGCAGGGGACACTCAGCTCCTACAATGAGCAGTTCTTC
NA	NA	TRBV7-6	14	TRBJ2-7	CASSQAGRSYEQYF	TGTGCCAGCAGCCAGGCGGGACGCTCCTACGAGCAGTACTTC
few	TRBD1	TRBV4-2	17	TRBJ2-3	CASSPLGGQGHTDTQYF	TGTGCCAGCAGCCCACTCGGAGGACAGGGACACACAGATACGCAGTATTTT
NA	NA	TRBV6-1	13	TRBJ1-1	CASSERGNTEAFF	TGTGCCAGCAGTGAGAGGGGCAACACTGAAGCTTTCTTT
NA	NA	TRBV3-1	13	TRBJ1-5	CASSQEINQPQHF	TGTGCCAGCAGCCAAGAAATAAATCAGCCCCAGCATTTT
few	TRBD2	TRBV5-1	15	TRBJ2-1	CASRIGTSGNNEQFF	TGCGCCAGCAGGATCGGGACTAGCGGGAACAATGAGCAGTTCTTC
NA	NA	TRBV5-1	15	TRBJ2-7	CASSLAGRTTGEQYF	TGCGCCAGCAGCTTGGCTGGACGGACCACCGGCGAGCAGTACTTC
many	NA	TRBV29-1	15	TRBJ1-3	CSARDLKGAGNTIYF	TGCAGCGCCCGGGACCTTAAAGGAGCTGGAAACACCATATATTTT
many	TRBD1	TRBV5-1	16	TRBJ2-7	CASSILGQVSVDEQYF	TGCGCCAGCAGCATCCTTGGACAGGTGTCTGTCGACGAGCAGTACTTC
NA	TRBD2	TRBV28	20	TRBJ2-7	CASSSLGWSSGTWPLYEQYF	TGTGCCAGCAGTTCACTGGGTTGGTCTAGCGGAACGTGGCCCCTCTACGAGCAGTACTTC
few	TRBD1	TRBV7-9	16	TRBJ2-1	CASSQPGQGATDEQFF	TGTGCCAGCAGCCAACCGGGACAGGGGGCTACCGATGAGCAGTTCTTC
NA	NA	TRBV28	15	TRBJ1-5	CASRLGTHGNQPQHF	TGTGCCAGCAGGTTAGGGACCCATGGCAATCAGCCCCAGCATTTT
NA	TRBD2	TRBV5-6	14	TRBJ2-1	CASSLAGAGGPQFF	TGTGCCAGCAGCTTGGCCGGAGCGGGGGGACCACAGTTCTTC
NA	NA	TRBV25-1	15	TRBJ2-6	CASSESGSGANVLTF	TGTGCCAGCAGTGAATCTGGCTCTGGGGCCAACGTCCTGACTTTC
few	NA	TRBV14	15	TRBJ2-1	CASSHLTRDYNEQFF	TGTGCCAGCAGCCATCTGACCAGGGACTACAATGAGCAGTTCTTC
NA	NA	TRBV4-1	15	TRBJ2-7	CASSRPTAGTYEQYF	TGCGCCAGCAGCCGCCCCACGGCAGGGACCTACGAGCAGTACTTC
few	NA	TRBV11-3	15	TRBJ2-5	CASSKRLTGQETQYF	TGTGCCAGCAGCAAACGACTGACGGGCCAAGAGACCCAGTACTTC
NA	TRBD2	TRBV20-1	16	TRBJ2-1	CSARAGLAGLYNEQFF	TGCAGTGCTAGAGCGGGACTAGCGGGGCTCTACAATGAGCAGTTCTTC
few	NA	TRBV6-2/TRBV6-3	15	TRBJ2-7	CASSYGLVGWGQQYF	TGTGCCAGCAGTTACGGTCTAGTAGGTTGGGGTCAGCAGTACTTC
NA	TRBD1	TRBV29-1	14	TRBJ1-1	CSVPRQGGNTEAFF	TGCAGCGTTCCACGACAGGGTGGGAACACTGAAGCTTTCTTT
many	TRBD2	TRBV20-1	14	TRBJ2-2	CSARAGGPSGELFF	TGCAGTGCTAGAGCGGGAGGGCCTTCCGGGGAGCTGTTTTTT
few	TRBD2	TRBV7-6	16	TRBJ2-1	CASSRGLAGEWREQFF	TGTGCCAGCAGCCGAGGACTAGCGGGAGAGTGGCGTGAGCAGTTCTTC
NA	NA	TRBV5-1	15	TRBJ2-7	CASSRLGGFSYEQYF	TGCGCCAGCAGCCGGCTCGGGGGCTTCTCCTACGAGCAGTACTTC
NA	NA	TRBV7-2	13	TRBJ2-2	CASSRDWYGELFF	TGTGCCAGCAGCCGAGACTGGTACGGGGAGCTGTTTTTT